One and the same sample provided the 24 T cell receptor beta chains below, sequenced in a study of blood T cell repertoires in COVID-19. Clones were read by immunoSEQ multiplex PCR, and TCRdb kept only the in-frame ones, dropping some. Of over 30,000 clones listed, roughly 73% are singletons. Material: peripheral blood. The receptors originated from a man older than 75 with active or convalescent COVID-19.

The chain combines TRBV11-3 with TRBJ1-1, with a weak D call TRBD1 (5 bases). Germline CDR1 is SGHNT and CDR2 is YENEEA. V lost 3 bases and J lost 5, with 10 bases in between. The CDR3 spans 13 residues. In DNA form, the CDR3 reads TGTGCCAGCAGCTTTCAGAAGGGGACTGAAGCTTTCTTT. Amino acid sequence: CASSFQKGTEAFF.

V gene TRBV30 combines with J gene TRBJ1-4; the D is unclear. The CDR3 totals 13 residues. Germline V gives CDR1 GTSNPN, CDR2 SVGIG (reference sequence). V was clipped by 7 bases and J by 8 bases, with 17 bases between them. In DNA, the CDR3 is TGTGCCTATCAAAGGTCCCAGAGGGAAAAACTGTTTTTT. Its protein is CAYQRSQREKLFF. Together with reference TRBV30 and TRBJ1-4, the CDR3 gives the full variable domain: SQTIHQWPATLVQPVGSPLSLECTVEGTSNPNLYWYRQAAGRGLQLLFYSVGIGQISSEVPQNLSASRPQDRQFILSSKKLLLSDSGFYLCAYQRSQREKLFFGSGTQLSVL.

The chain couples TRBV7-2 to TRBJ2-1; a possible D gene is TRBD1 (6 bases). The CDR3 has 14 residues. Trimming removed 4 bases from V and 10 bases from J, with 17 bases in between. CDR1 is SGHTA and CDR2 is FQGNSA in the germline V gene. The CDR3: CASSSRGTSIEQFF. In DNA, the CDR3 is TGTGCCAGCAGCTCAAGGGGGACCTCCATAGAGCAGTTCTTC.

The chain combines TRBV7-6 with TRBJ2-1; 12 bases fit TRBD2. This CDR3 comprises 18 residues. The trim removed 2 bases at V and 9 bases at J, leaving 14 bases unmatched. Germline CDR1 is SGHVS and CDR2 is FNYEAQ. In nucleotides, the CDR3 is TGTGCCAGCAGCTTACTAGCGGGAGGGCGCGGGATCGGAGGTGAGCAGTTCTTC. This encodes CASSLLAGGRGIGGEQFF. Filled out from reference TRBV7-6 and TRBJ2-1, the complete variable domain reads GAGVSQSPRYKVTKRGQDVALRCDPISGHVSLYWYRQALGQGPEFLTYFNYEAQQDKSGLPNDRFSAERPEGSISTLTIQRTEQRDSAMYRCASSLLAGGRGIGGEQFFGPGTRLTVL.

V and J are TRBV7-9 and TRBJ2-7, with 9 bases that match TRBD1. V shed 5 bases, J shed 5 bases, and the junction held 7 bases outside the gene matches. CDR1 SEHNR and CDR2 FQNEAQ come from the germline V gene (reference sequence). The CDR3 length is 14 residues. CDR3 in amino acids: CASSEGQGIHEQYF. CDR3 sequence (DNA): TGTGCCAGCAGCGAGGGACAGGGAATCCACGAGCAGTACTTC. The variable domain in full, completed from reference TRBV7-9 and TRBJ2-7, reads DTGVSQNPRHKITKRGQNVTFRCDPISEHNRLYWYRQTLGQGPEFLTYFQNEAQLEKSRLLSDRFSAERPKGSFSTLEIQRTEQGDSAMYLCASSEGQGIHEQYFGPGTRLTVT.

This chain connects TRBV2 to TRBJ2-5; D is possibly TRBD2 (5 bases). Trimming removed 7 bases at V and 4 bases at J, with 10 bases between. This CDR3 is 12 amino acids long. CDR1 SNHLY and CDR2 FYNNEI come from the germline V gene. The CDR3 region has the DNA TGTGCCAGCAATCGGGCGGGAGAGACCCAGTACTTC. Its translation: CASNRAGETQYF.

Here the CDR3 DNA reads TGTGCCAGCAGTTTAGCGCTCGGGGAGCAGTACTTC. Translated, it gives CASSLALGEQYF. The chain combines TRBV12-3 or TRBV12-4 with TRBJ2-7; D ambiguous. V was trimmed by 0 bases and J by 7 bases, leaving 7 bases between them. This CDR3 has 12 amino acids.

This clone was detected a few times. This chain links TRBV3-1 (or the pseudogene TRBV3-2) with TRBJ1-2; 9 positions agree with TRBD1. From germline, CDR1 is LGHDT and CDR2 YNNKEL (reference sequence). Germline trimming cut 0 bases from V and 8 bases from J; bases unmatched to any gene: 7. The CDR3 contains 15 residues. For the CDR3, the DNA is TGTGCCAGCAGCCAAGATACAACAGGGGGCCGGGGCTACACCTTC. Translation gives CASSQDTTGGRGYTF.

This rearrangement joins TRBV4-3 to TRBJ1-6; 7 bases line up with TRBD1. Germline CDR1 LGHNA, CDR2 YSLEER. CDR3 length equals 15 residues. The junction had 5 bases not matched to a gene; V was cut back by 0 bases and J by 9 bases. CDR3 coding DNA: TGCGCCAGCAGCCAAGAGGGGGACAGCATTTCACCCCTCCACTTT. Encoded protein: CASSQEGDSISPLHF.

This sequence joins TRBV7-2 and TRBJ2-7; 8 nucleotides agree with TRBD1. V was clipped by 2 bases and J by 5 bases; unmatched bases: 2. Per the germline V gene, CDR1 is SGHTA and CDR2 is FQGNSA. The CDR3 runs 13 residues. For the CDR3, the DNA is TGTGCCAGCAGCTTACAGGGACAGGACGAGCAGTACTTC. This sequence encodes CASSLQGQDEQYF.

This rearrangement joins TRBV19 to TRBJ2-7; 7 bases fit TRBD1. The V gene's germline CDR1 is LNHDA and CDR2 SQIVND (reference sequence). This CDR3 region has 14 residues. With 5 bases clipped from V and 3 bases from J, the junction kept 7 bases outside the gene matches. In nucleotides, the CDR3 is TGTGCCAGTAGTTCCCGGACAGGTCTCTACGAGCAGTACTTC. It codes for CASSSRTGLYEQYF.

DNA for the CDR3: TGTGCCAGCAGCCGACAGGGACGAGGCTACACCTTC. Translation gives CASSRQGRGYTF. The chain combines TRBV6-5 with TRBJ1-2; the match to TRBD1 covers 7 bases. Trimming cost V 6 bases and J 8 bases; bases outside gene matches: 6. The length of the CDR3 is 12 residues. Germline V lookup: CDR1 MNHEY, CDR2 SVGAGI.

The chain is built from TRBV5-1 and TRBJ1-1; the D gene is possibly TRBD1 (5 bases). CDR1 and CDR2 from the germline V gene are SGHRS and YFSETQ. There are 13 residues in the CDR3. V was clipped by 2 bases and J by 5 bases, with 10 bases between them. The CDR3 DNA is TGCGCCAGCAGCTTTCAGGGAATGACTGAAGCTTTCTTT. Protein product: CASSFQGMTEAFF. The whole variable domain, filled in from reference TRBV5-1 and TRBJ1-1, reads KAGVTQTPRYLIKTRGQQVTLSCSPISGHRSVSWYQQTPGQGLQFLFEYFSETQRNKGNFPGRFSGRQFSNSRSEMNVSTLELGDSALYLCASSFQGMTEAFFGQGTRLTVV.

The J gene is TRBJ1-1, the V gene TRBV19; 9 nucleotides match TRBD1. Germline assignment: CDR1 LNHDA and CDR2 SQIVND (reference sequence). The CDR3 sequence is 15 residues long. J lost 1 base, V lost 6 bases, and 6 bases had no gene match. CDR3 residues: CASRGQGFTNTEAFF. CDR3 in DNA: TGTGCCAGTAGGGGACAGGGATTTACGAACACTGAAGCTTTCTTT.

Only one count was recorded for this clone. The V call is TRBV28, the J call TRBJ1-2; a weak D match, TRBD1 (6 bases). Germline V gene data show CDR1 as MDHEN and CDR2 as SYDVKM. The CDR3 runs 14 residues. V lost 7 bases to trimming and J lost 5 bases, with 17 bases between them. The CDR3 sequence: CASTPGVKGYGYTF. The CDR3 bases are TGTGCCAGCACACCAGGGGTTAAGGGGTATGGCTACACCTTC.

The chain couples TRBV19 to TRBJ1-5, with TRBD1 as a possible D gene (5 bases). Germline assignment: CDR1 LNHDA and CDR2 SQIVND (reference sequence). This CDR3 is built from 20 residues. V lost 1 base, J lost 0 bases, and 22 bases lay in between. The CDR3 spells CASSIAPQGSTSYSNQPQHF. The DNA for the CDR3 is TGTGCCAGTAGTATAGCGCCCCAGGGTTCGACCTCCTATAGCAATCAGCCCCAGCATTTT.

The chain has TRBV6-1 and TRBJ1-1, with D perhaps TRBD1 (5 bases). The CDR3 runs to 19 residues. Germline V lookup: CDR1 MNHNS, CDR2 SASEGT. The V end lost 2 bases, the J end lost 1 base, and 23 bases lay between the germline ends. CDR3 coding DNA: TGTGCCAGCAGTGAAACCTTTGTGGGTGGTATGGGGGGGAACACTGAAGCTTTCTTT. Translating gives CASSETFVGGMGGNTEAFF.

The V and J genes are TRBV4-2 and TRBJ2-5; possible D gene TRBD2, 5 bases. Per the germline V gene, CDR1 is LGHNA and CDR2 is YNFKEQ. Trimming took off 6 bases at V and 5 bases at J, with 13 bases between the two ends. This CDR3 has 13 amino acids. The DNA of the CDR3 is TGTGCCAGCAGTCAGACTATTGGGGAGACCCAGTACTTC. It yields the protein CASSQTIGETQYF.

The V call is TRBV5-6, the J call TRBJ2-7; no clear D. Trimming left V 5 bases short and J 3 bases short, with 6 bases between. The germline V gene encodes CDR1 SGHDT and CDR2 YYEEEE. This CDR3 has 11 residues. The CDR3 region is CASSLYYEQYF. DNA of the CDR3: TGTGCCAGCAGTCTTTACTACGAGCAGTACTTC.

J is TRBJ1-3 and V is TRBV28; TRBD1 agrees at 7 bases. J was trimmed by 3 bases and V by 5 bases; bases with no gene match: 4. The CDR3 contains 14 residues. Germline V gene lookup returns CDR1 MDHEN and CDR2 SYDVKM. The CDR3 nucleotides are TGTGCCAGCAGTATAAGGACAGGTGGAAACACCATATATTTT. The encoded protein is CASSIRTGGNTIYF.

The chain has TRBV27 and TRBJ2-7, with 15 bases matching TRBD2. The CDR3 sequence is 17 residues long. The trim removed 6 bases at V and 6 bases at J, leaving 12 bases unmatched. CDR1 MNHEY and CDR2 SMNVEV come from the germline V gene (reference sequence). CDR3 in DNA: TGTGCCAGCAGCTTGGGACTAGCGGGAGGAAAAACGGTCGAGCAGTACTTC. This codes for CASSLGLAGGKTVEQYF.

The chain is built from TRBV28 and TRBJ1-1, with D unclear. CDR3 size: 13 residues. Trimming removed 5 bases from V and 0 bases from J, with 7 bases in between. In germline, CDR1 is MDHEN, CDR2 SYDVKM. CDR3 coding DNA: TGTGCCAGCAGTGAGGGTGTGAACACTGAAGCTTTCTTT. It translates to CASSEGVNTEAFF. The full variable domain, completed using reference TRBV28 and TRBJ1-1, is DVKVTQSSRYLVKRTGEKVFLECVQDMDHENMFWYRQDPGLGLRLIYFSYDVKMKEKGDIPEGYSVSREKKERFSLILESASTNQTSMYLCASSEGVNTEAFFGQGTRLTVV.

V and J are TRBV19 and TRBJ2-1, with 8 positions matching TRBD2. V shed 7 bases, J shed 4 bases, and the junction held 15 bases outside the gene matches. Per the germline V gene, CDR1 is LNHDA and CDR2 is SQIVND (reference sequence). The CDR3 totals 17 residues. DNA of the CDR3: TGTGCCAGTACGCGGGGGGCCGCGGGAGGACCTTACAATGAGCAGTTCTTC. This gives the protein CASTRGAAGGPYNEQFF.

The rearrangement uses TRBV3-1 (or the pseudogene TRBV3-2) and TRBJ2-5; 12 bases align to TRBD2. The CDR3 loop spans 16 amino acids. Per the germline V gene, CDR1 is LGHDT and CDR2 is YNNKEL (reference sequence). V lost 4 bases to trimming and J lost 0 bases; unmatched junction nucleotides: 3. In nucleotides, the CDR3 is TGTGCCAGCAGCCGCGGGACTAGCGGGTACCAAGAGACCCAGTACTTC. Amino acids: CASSRGTSGYQETQYF.